The subject of this entry is one T cell receptor (beta chain). Its antigen remains unidentified. Qualities for individual bases were not recorded, and no much larger clone is one base off. The donors were about 40 Caucasian individuals from Russia, aged roughly 6 to 100 years, who were systemically healthy. Around 9.9 milliliters of peripheral blood were collected from each donor into EDTA-treated Vacutainer tubes. PBMCs were isolated by Ficoll-Paque density-gradient centrifugation, with at least 6.5 million obtained per sample. Total RNA, at least 6 micrograms per sample, was extracted from PBMCs with Trizol reagent. For every donor, an aliquot of PBMCs went through flow cytometry to measure the percentages of naive CD45RAhigh/CD27high T cells. The data stem from a study of blood T cells in healthy people across ages (dated by TCRdb to the mid-2010s). Study-wide context: In model experiments, roughly one uniquely barcoded TCR beta cDNA molecule per two T cells was captured by template switching. To avoid experimental bias, donors of different ages were randomly spread across the sequencing lanes. Four age groups were formed from the donors: young (average approximately 15 years), middle-aged (approximately 40), aged (around 62) and long-lived (approximately 80). Age-related changes in TCR beta repertoire diversity were measured in the study by deep sequencing normalized with unique cDNA molecular identifiers. Using the same blood draw, the study looked at two additional independent replicas of 1 million unique cDNA reads for two donors, one aged 18 to 30 and the other aged 80 or older.

Results the study describes overall, beyond this receptor: Because donor CMV infection status was unknown, age-related changes in expanded clonotypes were potentially confounded. Compared with the aged group, more naive CD4+ T cells, fewer expanded clones and increased TCR diversity were shown by the long-lived group, suggesting age selection. Estimates of total diversity based on one million sequenced T cells were considered lower bounds and underestimates. Observed TCR beta diversity per million T cells fell roughly linearly with age, and a significant reduction was already apparent by age roughly 41. Conclusive comparison of naive and antigen-experienced compartments was prevented by the profiling of bulk unsorted PBMCs. There was a strong correlation between observed TCR beta diversity and the percentage of naive T cells measured by flow cytometry.

Library prep was done by 5' RACE. Sequencing instrument: Illumina HiSeq 2500. A second roughly 7 to 12 cycle PCR used a sample-barcoded 5' primer and a J-beta primer mix. Each TCR beta cDNA molecule received a unique molecular identifier from a template-switch 5' adaptor carrying 12 random nucleotides. At least 2.5 million CDR3-containing paired-end reads were obtained from each sample. The Mint cDNA synthesis kit, primed by a TRBC-specific oligonucleotide, was used to synthesize first-strand cDNA from all RNA. After uracil-DNA glycosylase treatment, a first 18-cycle PCR used universal primers M1SS and BC2_uni_R on all cDNA. As for how the authors treated the data: Each sample was normalized by randomly selecting 1 million high-quality reads, each carrying a distinct molecular identifier. Reads sharing molecular identifiers were discarded rather than binned into consensus sequences. MiTCR, run with a Q25 quality threshold and the strictest error-elimination algorithm, handled CDR3 identification, clonotype clustering and error correction. A nonparametric unseen species model with Euler transformation was used to estimate lower-bound total TCR beta diversity. TCRdb cleaned the public reads at Q25 with fastp, built clones with MiXCR and kept in-frame beta chains. CDR3 protein duplicates are merged, each entry listing the most common genes and DNA. The authors' filters were not applied to this entry. Recorded for this sample are more than 800,000 distinct CDR3 sequences; 25% to 35% of them occurred a single time. The top ten hold approximately 15% of the sample.

Material: blood. This receptor was taken from an elderly woman in good health.

The CDR3 reads CASTSPRVLSEAFF. The DNA reads as follows: TGTGCCAGCACCTCACCCAGGGTCTTGTCTGAAGCTTTCTTT. This chain joins TRBV6-2 or TRBV6-3 to TRBJ1-1; the D segment could be TRBD1, given 5 matching bases. The junction shows trimming of 7 bases on V and 6 bases on J, plus 18 bases between the germline ends. Measured from the cysteine to the phenylalanine, the CDR3 is 14 residues long. Kept here is only the CDR3 DNA, which spans 42 bases and is read in frame from base 1. The germline V gene provides CDR1 MNHEY and CDR2 SVGEGT.